This record covers a single T cell receptor beta chain. According to the study, genomic DNA was the template for TCR beta VDJ and CDR3 profiling. TCRdb reprocessed the reads via MiXCR and lists one record per CDR3 protein. Of roughly 300,000 distinct CDR3 sequences in the sample, approximately 57% were seen once. The ends were cut back, 3 bases at V and 0 bases at J, with 6 bases in the middle. CDR1 and CDR2 from the germline V gene are SGHVS and FNYEAQ. The CDR3 covers 13 residues. These data belong to a study of CD8+CD57+ T cells in acquired aplastic anemia. Study at large: Sorting CD4+ and CD8+ cells gave DNA averaging about 3.2 ug.

The sequencing sample was made of sorted CD4+, CD8+, or CD8+CD57+ T cells (not recorded which) from PBMCs. The chain combines TRBV7-6 with TRBJ2-7, with no clear D. The source of this sequence is a human donor with severe aplastic anemia or a healthy control (not recorded which). The CDR3 here is CASSLHSSYEQYF. The CDR3 nucleotides read TGTGCCAGCAGCTTGCACAGCTCCTACGAGCAGTACTTC.